The 20 T cell receptor beta chains reported below all come from one sample, sequenced in a study of blood T cell repertoires in COVID-19. Only in-frame clones appear in the TCRdb table, and some are missing; sequencing was by immunoSEQ multiplex PCR. This sample has over 300,000 clones, with around 89% found just once. Sequencing used PBMCs or T cells enriched from blood (not recorded which). These receptors came from a woman between 25 and 40 years old with acute COVID-19.

V and J are TRBV27 and TRBJ2-1, with D perhaps TRBD2 (6 bases). V was cut by 8 bases and J by 9 bases, with 14 bases left in between. Germline-derived CDR1 and CDR2 are MNHEY and SMNVEV (reference sequence). The CDR3 loop spans 12 amino acids. The CDR3 sequence is CASSLRGFEQFF. CDR3 bases: TGTGCCAGCTCCCTTCGGGGGTTTGAGCAGTTCTTC.

In the case of this clone: The identical CDR3 is also encoded by other nucleotide sequences in the sample. V gene TRBV24-1 combines with J gene TRBJ2-3, with D uncertain. V was shortened by 5 bases and J by 1 base, with 6 bases between the two germline ends. There are 13 residues in the CDR3. The germline CDR1 and CDR2 sequences are KGHDR and SFDVKD. The CDR3 protein is CATSVGGTDTQYF. In DNA form, the CDR3 reads TGTGCCACCAGTGTGGGCGGCACAGATACGCAGTATTTT.

The V gene is TRBV6-2 or TRBV6-3, the J gene TRBJ1-4, with 8 bases aligning to TRBD1. Germline V CDR1 and CDR2: MNHEY, SVGEGT. CDR3 length: 16 amino acids. Germline trimming cut 4 bases from V and 6 bases from J; bases unmatched to any gene: 10. The CDR3: CASSSPRTGRDEKLFF. The CDR3 region has the DNA TGTGCCAGCAGTTCCCCGCGGACAGGGAGGGATGAAAAACTGTTTTTT.

J is TRBJ1-1 and V is TRBV29-1, with D tentatively TRBD1 (5 bases). V lost 2 bases to trimming and J lost 4 bases, with 8 bases between them. The CDR3 runs to 12 residues. Looked up from germline, CDR1 is SQVTM and CDR2 is ANQGSEA. CDR3 region: CSVEQGVTEAFF. CDR3 nucleotides: TGCAGCGTTGAACAGGGCGTCACTGAAGCTTTCTTT.

The chain employs TRBV2 and TRBJ1-1; TRBD1 matches at 7 bases. The junction had 7 bases not matched to a gene; V was cut back by 6 bases and J by 0 bases. The CDR3 extends over 15 amino acids. CDR1 is SNHLY, CDR2 FYNNEI, per germline. This CDR3 is CASRLGQPLNTEAFF. Here the CDR3 DNA reads TGTGCCAGCAGGTTGGGACAGCCCTTGAACACTGAAGCTTTCTTT. The variable domain in full, completed from reference TRBV2 and TRBJ1-1, reads EPEVTQTPSHQVTQMGQEVILRCVPISNHLYFYWYRQILGQKVEFLVSFYNNEISEKSEIFDDQFSVERPDGSNFTLKIRSTKLEDSAMYFCASRLGQPLNTEAFFGQGTRLTVV.

The rearrangement links TRBV7-2 to TRBJ2-1, with 14 bases fitting TRBD2. This CDR3 is 17 amino acids long. V dropped 5 bases and J dropped 6; count of bases not matched to a gene: 9. CDR1 is SGHTA, CDR2 FQGNSA, per germline. The CDR3 DNA is TGTGCCAGCAGCCCCCGGACTAGCGGGGGGAGATCCAATGAGCAGTTCTTC. Its translation is CASSPRTSGGRSNEQFF.

The chain employs TRBV5-4 and TRBJ1-2; D unresolved. The CDR3 consists of 12 residues. Deletions cut 4 bases from V and 4 bases from J, with 8 bases between. Looked up from germline, CDR1 is SGHNT and CDR2 is YYREEE (reference sequence). The CDR3 DNA reads as TGTGCCAGCAGCCTAGCAGGCTATGGCTACACCTTC. It translates to CASSLAGYGYTF.

This chain uses TRBV18 with TRBJ1-2; tentative D call: TRBD1 (5 bases). Trimming shortened V by 6 bases and J by 0 bases, and 8 bases separated the two germline ends. CDR1 and CDR2 (germline): KGHSH, LQKENI. The CDR3 extends over 13 amino acids. CDR3 protein: CASSTDPNYGYTF. The CDR3, as DNA: TGTGCCAGCTCGACAGACCCTAACTATGGCTACACCTTC.

The CDR3 spells CASSPQTGELFF. In DNA, the CDR3 is TGTGCCAGCAGCCCTCAGACCGGGGAGCTGTTTTTT. The chain employs TRBV7-8 and TRBJ2-2; D is ambiguous. Trimming left V 5 bases short and J 5 bases short, with 6 bases between. This CDR3 comprises 12 residues. Germline assignment: CDR1 SGHVS and CDR2 FQNEAQ.

This chain uses TRBV7-3 with TRBJ2-7, with D tentatively TRBD1 (6 bases). Germline CDR1 and CDR2: SGHTA and FQGTGA. This CDR3 is built from 16 residues. With 3 bases removed from V and 2 bases from J, the gap between germline ends came to 17 bases. The CDR3 here is CASSFGPRGRPYEQYF. The DNA for the CDR3 is TGTGCCAGCAGCTTTGGTCCCAGGGGACGCCCCTACGAGCAGTACTTC.

V is TRBV5-1 and J is TRBJ2-1; D is unresolved. The V end was cut by 0 bases, the J end by 3 bases, with 13 bases between. This CDR3 comprises 16 residues. Germline-derived CDR1 and CDR2 are SGHRS and YFSETQ. CDR3 DNA: TGCGCCAGCAGCTTGGCGGCGCTGGGCCACTACAATGAGCAGTTCTTC. It specifies CASSLAALGHYNEQFF.

This chain joins TRBV6-2 or TRBV6-3 and TRBJ1-2, with TRBD1 as a possible D gene (5 bases). The CDR3 totals 13 residues. Germline CDR1 and CDR2: MNHEY and SVGEGT. Deletions cut 2 bases from V and 5 bases from J, with 9 bases between. The CDR3 DNA is TGTGCCAGCAGTTACGCGGCAGGGTATGGCTACACCTTC. It specifies CASSYAAGYGYTF.

The gene calls are TRBV20-1 and TRBJ2-3; 8 bases align to TRBD2. Germline trimming cut 3 bases from V and 2 bases from J; bases unmatched to any gene: 16. Germline CDR1 reads DFQATT; CDR2 reads SNEGSKA (reference sequence). This CDR3 has 18 residues. This chain's CDR3 is CSASRRRVRGGPTDTQYF. The CDR3 region has the DNA TGCAGTGCTAGTCGGCGCCGGGTTCGCGGGGGGCCCACAGATACGCAGTATTTT.

This sequence joins TRBV9 and TRBJ2-7; 10 positions match TRBD2. The germline V gene has CDR1 SGDLS and CDR2 YYNGEE. Germline trimming cut 6 bases from V and 5 bases from J; bases unmatched to any gene: 8. The CDR3 has 14 amino acids. CDR3 region: CASTRGLAIDEQYF. In DNA form, the CDR3 reads TGTGCCAGCACCCGGGGACTAGCGATCGACGAGCAGTACTTC.

V and J are TRBV7-2 and TRBJ1-2, with TRBD1 as a possible D gene (5 bases). This CDR3 has 11 amino acids. Deletions cut 2 bases from V and 10 bases from J, with 8 bases between. Germline lookup yields CDR1 SGHTA and CDR2 FQGNSA. The CDR3 DNA is TGTGCCAGCAGCTTACAGGACATCTACACCTTC. It encodes CASSLQDIYTF.

This rearrangement joins TRBV7-9 to TRBJ1-2; the D gene is possibly TRBD1 (6 bases). V lost 1 base and J lost 1, with 10 bases in between. This CDR3 region has 15 residues. CDR1 and CDR2 (germline): SEHNR, FQNEAQ (reference sequence). The CDR3 here is CASSLEAGDNYGYTF. For the CDR3, the DNA is TGTGCCAGCAGCTTAGAGGCAGGGGATAACTATGGCTACACCTTC.

The chain has TRBV7-3 and TRBJ2-2; D ambiguous. CDR1 and CDR2 from the germline V gene are SGHTA and FQGTGA. The V end was cut by 2 bases, the J end by 5 bases, with 6 bases between. The CDR3 covers 13 residues. As DNA, the CDR3 is TGTGCCAGCAGCTTACTCGGGACCGGGGAGCTGTTTTTT. It yields the protein CASSLLGTGELFF.

This clone was counted a few times. The chain combines TRBV5-1 with TRBJ2-1, with 9 positions matching TRBD2. The length of the CDR3 is 15 residues. J lost 10 bases, V lost 4 bases, and 12 bases had no gene match. Germline-derived CDR1 and CDR2 are SGHRS and YFSETQ. The CDR3 spells CASSPQGGGASEQFF. The CDR3, as DNA: TGCGCCAGCAGCCCGCAGGGCGGGGGGGCCTCCGAGCAGTTCTTC.

The chain combines TRBV5-1 with TRBJ1-1; TRBD1 matches 7 bases. Per germline, CDR1 SGHRS and CDR2 YFSETQ. Trimming cost V 3 bases and J 4 bases; bases outside gene matches: 3. CDR3 length: 13 amino acids. Written as DNA, the CDR3 is TGCGCCAGCAGCTGGTGGGACAGCACTGAAGCTTTCTTT. Its translation is CASSWWDSTEAFF.

CDR3: CASSEPSEIDGYTF. CDR3 DNA: TGTGCCAGCAGTGAGCCCTCGGAGATAGATGGCTACACCTTC. The rearrangement links TRBV6-1 to TRBJ1-2; D remains unclear. Germline values: CDR1 MNHNS, CDR2 SASEGT. V shed 3 bases and J shed 6 bases, with 14 bases lying between them. The CDR3 has 14 residues.